One sample yielded the 2 T cell receptor beta chains listed below, sequenced in a study of blood T cell repertoires in COVID-19. Only in-frame clones appear in the TCRdb table, and some are missing; sequencing was by immunoSEQ multiplex PCR. The sample includes just over 95,000 clones, roughly 80% of them seen just once. The specimen sequenced was peripheral blood. The receptors were sampled from an elderly man with acute or convalescent COVID-19.

In this sample, this clone turned up once. The rearrangement uses TRBV19 and TRBJ1-1; D remains ambiguous. Trimming stripped 5 bases from V and 0 bases from J, with 13 bases between. Germline CDR1 reads LNHDA; CDR2 reads SQIVND (reference sequence). This CDR3 comprises 15 residues. Here the CDR3 reads CASSGRGGMNTEAFF. DNA of the CDR3: TGTGCCAGTAGTGGCCGGGGAGGGATGAACACTGAAGCTTTCTTT.

This chain uses TRBV29-1 with TRBJ2-1; tentative D call: TRBD2 (5 bases). CDR1 is SQVTM, CDR2 ANQGSEA, per germline. The germline V and J ends were trimmed by 5 bases and 4 bases, with 15 bases remaining between them. The CDR3 totals 14 residues. CDR3 loop: CSVILATAYNEQFF. In DNA form, the CDR3 reads TGCAGCGTTATCCTAGCTACAGCATACAATGAGCAGTTCTTC.